Shown below are 29 T cell receptor beta chains from a single sample sequenced in a study of T cell responses to AZD1222 COVID-19 vaccine. Clones were read by immunoSEQ multiplex PCR, and TCRdb kept only the in-frame ones, dropping some. Altogether roughly 270,000 clones are present, around 92% being singletons, with the ten largest covering roughly 0.5%. This material consisted of peripheral blood, taken 28 days after the second AZD1222 dose. Receptors were obtained from an adult who received the AZD1222 COVID-19 vaccine.

This clone was found once. The chain combines TRBV28 with TRBJ1-5; 9 bases match TRBD1. The CDR3 runs to 19 residues. V gave up 5 bases and J gave up 0 bases; unmatched junction bases: 14. Germline CDR1 is MDHEN and CDR2 is SYDVKM. Written as DNA, the CDR3 is TGTGCCAGCAGTCGCCCCCGTGGGACAGGGATCTATAGCAATCAGCCCCAGCATTTT. Translated: CASSRPRGTGIYSNQPQHF.

This rearrangement joins TRBV6-2 or TRBV6-3 to TRBJ1-5; 9 nucleotides line up with TRBD1. The CDR3 sequence is 17 residues long. V shed 1 base, J shed 4 bases, and the junction held 8 bases outside the gene matches. Per germline, CDR1 MNHEY and CDR2 SVGEGT. CDR3 sequence (DNA): TGTGCCAGCAGTTACTTACTAACAGGGGGCCTAAATCAGCCCCAGCATTTT. This codes for CASSYLLTGGLNQPQHF.

This sequence joins TRBV13 and TRBJ1-1; 9 nucleotides agree with TRBD1. The CDR3 is made up of 15 amino acids. Trimming took 5 bases from V and 4 from J; bases not matched to a gene: 8. Germline V gives CDR1 PRHDT, CDR2 FYEKMQ (reference sequence). CDR3 protein: CASSTRTGAGTEAFF. The CDR3 nucleotides are TGTGCCAGCAGCACTCGGACAGGGGCGGGCACTGAAGCTTTCTTT.

The chain uses TRBV7-9 and TRBJ2-5; D is perhaps TRBD1 or TRBD2 (5 bases each). From germline, CDR1 is SEHNR and CDR2 FQNEAQ (reference sequence). V was clipped by 5 bases and J by 3 bases, with 10 bases between them. The CDR3 consists of 13 residues. CDR3 amino acids: CASSQGREETQYF. DNA of the CDR3: TGTGCCAGCAGCCAGGGACGGGAAGAGACCCAGTACTTC. The full variable domain, in which reference TRBV7-9 and TRBJ2-5 provide the parts outside the CDR3, is DTGVSQNPRHKITKRGQNVTFRCDPISEHNRLYWYRQTLGQGPEFLTYFQNEAQLEKSRLLSDRFSAERPKGSFSTLEIQRTEQGDSAMYLCASSQGREETQYFGPGTRLLVL.

The chain recombines TRBV20-1 with TRBJ1-6; D is undetermined. This CDR3 has 12 amino acids. Germline V gene lookup returns CDR1 DFQATT and CDR2 SNEGSKA (reference sequence). V gave up 3 bases and J gave up 7 bases, with 7 bases separating them. The CDR3 loop is CSASGLNSPLHF. CDR3 bases: TGCAGTGCTAGTGGACTCAATTCACCCCTCCACTTT.

The rearrangement links TRBV24-1 to TRBJ1-1; perhaps TRBD1 as D (5 bases). The CDR3 spans 13 residues. Trimming took off 3 bases at V and 11 bases at J, with 15 bases between the two ends. The germline V gene encodes CDR1 KGHDR and CDR2 SFDVKD. Here the CDR3 DNA reads TGTGCCACCAGTGATGCCCGGGCCAAGGGGGCTTTCTTT. Translating it yields CATSDARAKGAFF.

The rearrangement links TRBV10-3 to TRBJ2-7; tentatively, D is TRBD1 (6 bases). CDR3 size: 12 residues. The germline V gene has CDR1 ENHRY and CDR2 SYGVKD. V was pared by 6 bases and J by 2 bases, with 8 bases between. The CDR3 sequence is CAIRDSTYEQYF. In nucleotides, the CDR3 is TGTGCCATCAGGGACAGTACCTACGAGCAGTACTTC.

The chain has TRBV10-3 and TRBJ1-2, with 7 bases identical to TRBD1. Trimming cost V 10 bases and J 4 bases; bases outside gene matches: 12. Per the germline V gene, CDR1 is ENHRY and CDR2 is SYGVKD. The CDR3 consists of 14 residues. In DNA, the CDR3 is TGTGCCACGTGGCGGGCAGGGGGAGGCTATGGCTACACCTTC. Protein product: CATWRAGGGYGYTF.

The genes are TRBV5-1 and TRBJ2-3; no reliable D call. Per the germline V gene, CDR1 is SGHRS and CDR2 is YFSETQ. Deletions cut 2 bases from V and 0 bases from J, with 13 bases between. CDR3 length equals 16 residues. The CDR3 loop reads CASSLPALASTDTQYF. The CDR3, as DNA: TGCGCCAGCAGCTTACCGGCGCTGGCGAGCACAGATACGCAGTATTTT. Full variable domain (remainder filled in from reference TRBV5-1 and TRBJ2-3): KAGVTQTPRYLIKTRGQQVTLSCSPISGHRSVSWYQQTPGQGLQFLFEYFSETQRNKGNFPGRFSGRQFSNSRSEMNVSTLELGDSALYLCASSLPALASTDTQYFGPGTRLTVL.

The genes are TRBV24-1 and TRBJ2-3; a weak D match, TRBD1 (7 bases). The CDR3 is 14 amino acids. Germline V lookup: CDR1 KGHDR, CDR2 SFDVKD. V dropped 7 bases and J dropped 2 bases, with 12 bases sitting between them. The CDR3 DNA follows: TGTGCCACCAGGGGAGGACAGGTCACAGATACGCAGTATTTT. Residues: CATRGGQVTDTQYF.

V and J are TRBV19 and TRBJ1-1, with TRBD1 as a possible D gene (5 bases). The ends were cut back, 7 bases at V and 0 bases at J, with 18 bases in the middle. The V gene's germline CDR1 is LNHDA and CDR2 SQIVND (reference sequence). The CDR3 runs to 16 residues. The CDR3 protein is CASNPGARRMNTEAFF. CDR3 bases: TGTGCCAGTAATCCCGGGGCCAGACGCATGAACACTGAAGCTTTCTTT.

J is TRBJ2-3 and V is TRBV7-6, with D unresolved. V gave up 11 bases and J gave up 3 bases, with 12 bases separating them. The CDR3 extends over 12 amino acids. CDR1 and CDR2 (germline): SGHVS, FNYEAQ. The CDR3 is CAVGWGTDTQYF. DNA for the CDR3: TGTGCCGTCGGGTGGGGAACAGATACGCAGTATTTT. The full variable domain, completed using reference TRBV7-6 and TRBJ2-3, is GAGVSQSPRYKVTKRGQDVALRCDPISGHVSLYWYRQALGQGPEFLTYFNYEAQQDKSGLPNDRFSAERPEGSISTLTIQRTEQRDSAMYRCAVGWGTDTQYFGPGTRLTVL.

The chain uses TRBV20-1 and TRBJ1-2, with D perhaps matching TRBD1 (5 bases). V lost 3 bases and J 4 bases, leaving 12 bases between the germline ends. The CDR3 extends over 13 amino acids. The V gene's germline CDR1 is DFQATT and CDR2 SNEGSKA (reference sequence). The CDR3 DNA is TGCAGTGCTAGTCAAGGGGCAACCTATGGCTACACCTTC. It codes for CSASQGATYGYTF.

This clone was found once. This chain links TRBV28 with TRBJ1-5; D gene ambiguous. The germline V gene has CDR1 MDHEN and CDR2 SYDVKM. The CDR3 has 14 amino acids. Trimming left V 2 bases short and J 7 bases short, with 12 bases between. Written as DNA, the CDR3 is TGTGCCAGCAGTTTACCCCATAATATACAGCCCCAGCATTTT. Protein: CASSLPHNIQPQHF.

V gene TRBV5-4 combines with J gene TRBJ2-7, with 7 positions matching TRBD2. CDR3 size: 15 residues. Germline values: CDR1 SGHNT, CDR2 YYREEE (reference sequence). V lost 3 bases, J lost 0 bases, and 6 bases stayed unmatched. CDR3 sequence: CASSYGGTFSYEQYF. The CDR3 DNA is TGTGCCAGCAGCTACGGGGGGACCTTCTCCTACGAGCAGTACTTC.

V and J are TRBV5-1 and TRBJ2-2, with a possible D match to TRBD1 (6 bases). The V end was cut by 1 base, the J end by 11 bases, with 12 bases between. Germline V CDR1 and CDR2: SGHRS, YFSETQ. The CDR3 is 13 residues long. The DNA of the CDR3 is TGCGCCAGCAGCTTGTTTGGGGGCAGTGAGCTGTTTTTT. It yields the protein CASSLFGGSELFF. Full variable domain (outside the CDR3, taken from reference TRBV5-1 and TRBJ2-2): KAGVTQTPRYLIKTRGQQVTLSCSPISGHRSVSWYQQTPGQGLQFLFEYFSETQRNKGNFPGRFSGRQFSNSRSEMNVSTLELGDSALYLCASSLFGGSELFFGEGSRLTVL.

The V call is TRBV5-1, the J call TRBJ2-3; D is unresolved. The germline gives CDR1 SGHRS, CDR2 YFSETQ. The CDR3 runs 15 residues. With 2 bases removed from V and 4 bases from J, the gap between germline ends came to 14 bases. As DNA, the CDR3 is TGCGCCAGCAGCTTAAGCCCCCACAGTGCAGATACGCAGTATTTT. Amino acids: CASSLSPHSADTQYF. The entire variable domain, with the rest obtained from reference TRBV5-1 and TRBJ2-3, is as follows: KAGVTQTPRYLIKTRGQQVTLSCSPISGHRSVSWYQQTPGQGLQFLFEYFSETQRNKGNFPGRFSGRQFSNSRSEMNVSTLELGDSALYLCASSLSPHSADTQYFGPGTRLTVL.

The J gene is TRBJ1-1, the V gene TRBV16; maybe TRBD1 (5 bases). Germline assignment: CDR1 KGHSY and CDR2 FQNENV. V lost 5 bases, J lost 6 bases, and 16 bases lay in between. The CDR3 sequence is 14 residues long. Written as DNA, the CDR3 is TGTGCCAGCAGCTCGGCGAGGGGCAGCGCTGAAGCTTTCTTT. Translating it yields CASSSARGSAEAFF.

The chain uses TRBV24-1 and TRBJ2-3, with 9 bases matching TRBD1. CDR3 length equals 15 residues. With 7 bases clipped from V and 3 bases from J, the junction kept 7 bases outside the gene matches. The germline V gene has CDR1 KGHDR and CDR2 SFDVKD. CDR3 DNA sequence: TGTGCCACCAGGCCGACAGGGGGTGGGACAGATACGCAGTATTTT. It translates to CATRPTGGGTDTQYF.

The rearrangement uses TRBV3-1 (or the pseudogene TRBV3-2) and TRBJ2-7; 16 nucleotides agree with TRBD2. Germline V lookup: CDR1 LGHDT, CDR2 YNNKEL (reference sequence). CDR3 length: 18 amino acids. J gave up 5 bases and V 5 bases, and 12 bases lay outside the gene matches. The CDR3 loop reads CASSYGTSGRAVIHEQYF. Written as DNA, the CDR3 is TGTGCCAGCAGCTACGGGACTAGCGGGAGGGCCGTTATCCACGAGCAGTACTTC.

The chain's CDR3 is CASSPTGTVYNEQFF. The CDR3 DNA reads as TGTGCCAGCAGCCCTACCGGGACAGTCTACAATGAGCAGTTCTTC. The chain carries TRBV7-3 and TRBJ2-1; 7 bases align to TRBD1. V trimming: 5 bases; J trimming: 3 bases; junction bases outside the gene matches: 7. CDR3 length: 15 residues. The V gene's germline CDR1 is SGHTA and CDR2 FQGTGA.

V usage is TRBV20-1 and J usage is TRBJ2-2; D is ambiguous. Germline CDR1 DFQATT, CDR2 SNEGSKA (reference sequence). The V end was cut by 6 bases, the J end by 6 bases, with 8 bases between. This CDR3 region has 11 residues. The CDR3 nucleotides are TGCAGTGCCGCGCGGTCCGGGGAGCTGTTTTTT. It specifies CSAARSGELFF.

This sequence joins TRBV27 and TRBJ2-3; the D gene could be TRBD1 or TRBD2 (5 bases each). The ends were cut back, 1 base at V and 3 bases at J, with 11 bases in the middle. Germline CDR1 and CDR2: MNHEY and SMNVEV (reference sequence). The CDR3 spans 15 residues. The CDR3 sequence is CASSLLGTGTDTQYF. In nucleotides, the CDR3 is TGTGCCAGCAGTTTATTGGGGACGGGGACAGATACGCAGTATTTT.

In this sample, this clone turned up once. The chain carries TRBV7-9 and TRBJ2-2; TRBD1 matches 9 bases. The germline CDR1 and CDR2 sequences are SEHNR and FQNEAQ (reference sequence). The CDR3 runs to 15 residues. The V segment lost 5 bases and the J segment 5 bases; nucleotides outside the gene matches: 6. The DNA for the CDR3 is TGTGCCAGCAGCGTCCGGGACAGGGAAACCGGGGAGCTGTTTTTT. Translated: CASSVRDRETGELFF.

The chain combines TRBV5-1 with TRBJ2-7, with 8 bases aligning to TRBD2. In germline, CDR1 is SGHRS, CDR2 YFSETQ. This CDR3 region has 14 residues. V lost 5 bases and J lost 2; bases outside the gene matches: 6. CDR3 amino acids: CASRSTSGAYEQYF. CDR3 in DNA: TGCGCCAGCAGATCTACTAGCGGAGCCTACGAGCAGTACTTC.

This sequence joins TRBV7-9 and TRBJ2-1; tentatively, D is TRBD1 or TRBD2 (7 bases each). Trimming cost V 4 bases and J 1 base, with 14 bases left between them. The V gene's germline CDR1 is SEHNR and CDR2 FQNEAQ (reference sequence). The CDR3 contains 16 residues. CDR3 loop: CASSSARGGSYNEQFF. The CDR3 nucleotides read TGTGCCAGCAGCTCCGCCAGGGGGGGATCCTACAATGAGCAGTTCTTC.

J is TRBJ1-5 and V is TRBV4-1; D gene unclear. Between the trimmed V and J ends, which lost 1 base and 6 bases, there was a span of 7 bases. Germline V lookup: CDR1 MGHRA, CDR2 YSYEKL. This CDR3 is 13 amino acids long. The CDR3 nucleotides are TGCGCCAGCAGCCAAGGCGAAGGTCAGCCCCAGCATTTT. Translating gives CASSQGEGQPQHF.

This clone turned up a few times. The chain recombines TRBV10-3 with TRBJ2-5, with D perhaps matching TRBD1 (6 bases). In germline, CDR1 is ENHRY, CDR2 SYGVKD. This CDR3 is 13 amino acids long. Trimming took off 5 bases at V and 6 bases at J, with 13 bases between the two ends. The CDR3 sequence is CAISNTGLKTQYF. The CDR3 DNA reads TGTGCCATCAGTAATACAGGGTTGAAGACCCAGTACTTC.

The rearrangement uses TRBV4-3 and TRBJ2-7; TRBD2 agrees at 8 bases. CDR1 is LGHNA, CDR2 YSLEER, per germline. The CDR3 runs 16 residues. The trim removed 0 bases at V and 2 bases at J, leaving 6 bases unmatched. The CDR3 DNA follows: TGCGCCAGCAGCCAAGATAGGAGCGGGAGTGCCTACGAGCAGTACTTC. It codes for CASSQDRSGSAYEQYF.